This is a list of T cell receptor beta chains from one sample in a study of shared clonotypes between healthy human individuals. Using immunoSEQ multiplex PCR, the repertoire was profiled, and TCRdb retains in-frame clones only, with some absent. This table has hundreds of thousands of clones, about 80% appearing once. Sequencing was carried out using memory CD4+ T cells sorted from blood. The source is a woman in her twenties or thirties in good health. Each CDR3 is given with its conserved first and last residue. A D gene is named only where the DNA matches it firmly. The size of a clone is reported for some rows only, either as once, few or many, or as a class for expanded clones.

>.|TRBV18|TRBJ1-5|.
CASSPEARGGNQPQHF
TGTGCCAGCTCACCAGAGGCCAGGGGTGGCAATCAGCCCCAGCATTTT
>TRBD1|TRBV11-3|TRBJ2-2|.
CASSLGTGGTGELFF
TGTGCCAGCAGCTTAGGGACAGGGGGCACCGGGGAGCTGTTTTTT
>.|TRBV28|TRBJ1-2|.
CASRSPGATRGYTF
TGTGCCAGCAGAAGCCCGGGGGCGACCCGGGGCTACACCTTC
>.|TRBV10-1|TRBJ2-7|few
CASSEYPGREGSYEQYF
TGCGCCAGCAGTGAGTACCCCGGCAGGGAAGGCTCCTACGAGCAGTACTTC
>.|TRBV28|TRBJ1-3|.
CASSLRVLGRASSGNTIYF
TGTGCCAGCAGTTTACGTGTCTTGGGACGGGCAAGCTCTGGAAACACCATATATTTT
>TRBD2|TRBV5-1|TRBJ2-2|few
CASSLIAGDTGELFF
TGCGCCAGCAGCTTAATAGCGGGAGACACCGGGGAGCTGTTTTTT
>TRBD1|TRBV27|TRBJ1-5|.
CASSLSRGQGLSNQPQHF
TGTGCCAGCAGTTTAAGTAGGGGACAGGGGCTAAGCAATCAGCCCCAGCATTTT
>.|TRBV21-1|TRBJ2-3|.
CASSDKAGQGLVYTQYF
TGTGCCAGCAGCGACAAGGCGGGACAGGGGTTGGTGTATACGCAGTATTTT
>.|TRBV2|TRBJ1-1|few
CASSAQGNTEAFF
TGTGCCAGCAGTGCACAAGGGAACACTGAAGCTTTCTTT
>.|TRBV5-1|TRBJ2-1|.
CASSFGTTINEQFF
TGCGCCAGCAGCTTCGGGACAACTATAAATGAGCAGTTCTTC
>TRBD1|TRBV5-4|TRBJ1-1|once
CASSQNRGRNTEAFF
TGTGCCAGCAGCCAAAACAGGGGACGTAACACTGAAGCTTTCTTT
>TRBD2|TRBV28|TRBJ2-2|.
CASSVSGSGTGELFF
TGTGCCAGCAGTGTTAGCGGGAGCGGGACCGGGGAGCTGTTTTTT
>.|TRBV18|TRBJ1-3|once
CASSPDEGSGNTIYF
TGTGCCAGCTCACCAGATGAGGGCTCTGGAAACACCATATATTTT
>TRBD2|TRBV6-5|TRBJ2-7|few
CASSTGTSGSPEQYF
TGTGCCAGCAGTACTGGGACTAGCGGGAGCCCCGAGCAGTACTTC
>.|TRBV27|TRBJ2-1|once
CASSLRGRSNEQFF
TGTGCCAGCAGTTTAAGGGGCCGTAGCAATGAGCAGTTCTTC
>.|TRBV11-2|TRBJ1-1|.
CASSPQRDTEAFF
TGTGCCAGCAGCCCCCAGCGAGACACTGAAGCTTTCTTT
>.|TRBV19|TRBJ1-2|once
CASSLQEWSNYGYTF
TGTGCCAGTAGTCTACAGGAGTGGTCCAACTATGGCTACACCTTC
>TRBD2|TRBV5-6|TRBJ2-5|.
CASSPGLAGAGETQYF
TGTGCCAGCAGCCCCGGACTAGCGGGAGCGGGAGAGACCCAGTACTTC
>.|TRBV11-3|TRBJ2-2|.
CASSSLVAGELFF
TGTGCCAGCAGCTCCCTGGTGGCCGGGGAGCTGTTTTTT
>.|TRBV6-6|TRBJ2-1|.
CASRPSTGSYNEQFF
TGTGCCAGCAGACCATCGACAGGCTCCTACAATGAGCAGTTCTTC
>.|TRBV10-3|TRBJ1-5|.
CAISGGGQYSNQPQHF
TGTGCCATCAGCGGCGGCGGGCAGTATAGCAATCAGCCCCAGCATTTT
>.|TRBV2|TRBJ2-3|.
CASSGQGADTQYF
TGTGCCAGCAGTGGGCAGGGAGCAGATACGCAGTATTTT
>.|TRBV9|TRBJ1-1|.
CASSADLGEVNTEAFF
TGTGCCAGCAGCGCGGACCTGGGGGAGGTGAACACTGAAGCTTTCTTT
>.|TRBV6-5|TRBJ1-4|few
CASSLRFDTGKKLFF
TGTGCCAGCAGCCTACGTTTCGACACCGGTAAAAAACTGTTTTTT
>.|TRBV5-4|TRBJ1-2|.
CASSFDKRDGYTF
TGTGCCAGCAGCTTCGACAAACGGGATGGCTACACCTTC
>.|TRBV4-1|TRBJ2-7|once
CASSQKLDSDYEQYF
TGCGCCAGCAGCCAAAAATTGGACAGCGACTACGAGCAGTACTTC
>TRBD1|TRBV2|TRBJ1-3|few
CASSEGQTSGNTIYF
TGTGCCAGCAGCGAGGGACAGACCTCTGGAAACACCATATATTTT